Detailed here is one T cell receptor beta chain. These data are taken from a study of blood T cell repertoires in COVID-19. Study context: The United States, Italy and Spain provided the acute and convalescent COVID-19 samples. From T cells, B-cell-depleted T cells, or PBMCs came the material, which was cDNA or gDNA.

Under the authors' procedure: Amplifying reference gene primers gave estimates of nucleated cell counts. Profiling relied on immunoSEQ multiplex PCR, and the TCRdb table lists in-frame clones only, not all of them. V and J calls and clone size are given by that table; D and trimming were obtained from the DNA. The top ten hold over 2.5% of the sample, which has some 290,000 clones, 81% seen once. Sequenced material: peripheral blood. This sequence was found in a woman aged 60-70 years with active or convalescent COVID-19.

The CDR3 protein is CASSLVLAGSTDTQYF. CDR3 coding DNA: TGTGCCAGCAGCTTGGTTCTAGCGGGGAGCACAGATACGCAGTATTTT. The chain is built from TRBV5-8 and TRBJ2-3; 9 positions match TRBD2. Looked up from germline, CDR1 is SGHTS and CDR2 is YDEGEE. The CDR3 length is 16 residues. Losses at the gene ends were 0 bases for V and 0 bases for J; bases not matched to a gene: 2.